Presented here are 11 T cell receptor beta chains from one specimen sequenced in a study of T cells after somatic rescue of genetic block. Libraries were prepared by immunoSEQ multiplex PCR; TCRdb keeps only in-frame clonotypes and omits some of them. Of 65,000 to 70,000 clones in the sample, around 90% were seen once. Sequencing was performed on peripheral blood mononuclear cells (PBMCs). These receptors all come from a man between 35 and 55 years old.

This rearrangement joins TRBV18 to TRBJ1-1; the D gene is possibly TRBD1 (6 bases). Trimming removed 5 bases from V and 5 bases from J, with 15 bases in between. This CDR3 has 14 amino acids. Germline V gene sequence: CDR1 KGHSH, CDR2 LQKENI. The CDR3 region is CASSAQGPRTEAFF. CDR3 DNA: TGTGCCAGCTCAGCACAGGGCCCCCGTACTGAAGCTTTCTTT.

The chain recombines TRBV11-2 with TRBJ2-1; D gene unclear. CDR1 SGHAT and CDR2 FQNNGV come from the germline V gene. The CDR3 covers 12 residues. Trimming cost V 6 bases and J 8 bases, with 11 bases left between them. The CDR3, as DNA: TGTGCCAGCAGAGATGTGGTGGATGAGCAGTTCTTC. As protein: CASRDVVDEQFF.

The CDR3 here is CASSPPDEREGEQFF. As DNA, the CDR3 is TGTGCCAGCAGTCCCCCGGATGAGCGGGAGGGTGAGCAGTTCTTC. The chain links TRBV27 to TRBJ2-1; TRBD2 matches at 10 bases. V lost 5 bases, J lost 9 bases, and 10 bases stayed unmatched. Germline CDR1 reads MNHEY; CDR2 reads SMNVEV (reference sequence). The CDR3 extends over 15 amino acids.

The CDR3, as DNA: TGTGCCAGCAGCACCCTTCACGGGAATCAGCCCCAGCATTTT. Translation: CASSTLHGNQPQHF. The J gene is TRBJ1-5, the V gene TRBV5-4; D gene uncertain. In germline, CDR1 is SGHNT, CDR2 YYREEE (reference sequence). The CDR3 loop spans 14 amino acids. V was clipped by 4 bases and J by 4 bases, with 12 bases between them.

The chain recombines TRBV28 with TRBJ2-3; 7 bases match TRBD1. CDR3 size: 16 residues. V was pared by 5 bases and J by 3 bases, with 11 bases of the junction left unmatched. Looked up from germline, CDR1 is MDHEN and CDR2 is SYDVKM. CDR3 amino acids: CASSHYRGRSTDTQYF. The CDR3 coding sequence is TGTGCCAGCAGTCACTACAGGGGACGGTCAACAGATACGCAGTATTTT.

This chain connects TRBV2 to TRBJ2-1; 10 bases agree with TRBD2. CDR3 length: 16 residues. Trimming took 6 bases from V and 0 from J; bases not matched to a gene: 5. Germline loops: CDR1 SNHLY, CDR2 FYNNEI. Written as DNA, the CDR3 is TGTGCCAGCAGGGTGGGACTAGCGAGCTCCTACAATGAGCAGTTCTTC. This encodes CASRVGLASSYNEQFF.

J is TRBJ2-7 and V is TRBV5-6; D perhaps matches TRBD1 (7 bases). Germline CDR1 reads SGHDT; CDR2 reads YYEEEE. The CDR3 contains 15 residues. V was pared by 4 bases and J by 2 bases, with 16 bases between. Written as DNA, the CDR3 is TGTGCCAGCAGCCCTAGCGACAGGGTTGCCTACGAGCAGTACTTC. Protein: CASSPSDRVAYEQYF.

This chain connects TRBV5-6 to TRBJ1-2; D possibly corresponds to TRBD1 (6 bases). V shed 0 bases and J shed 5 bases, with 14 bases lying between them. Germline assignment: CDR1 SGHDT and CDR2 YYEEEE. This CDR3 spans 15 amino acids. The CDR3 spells CASSLEPGVGYGYTF. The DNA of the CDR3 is TGTGCCAGCAGCTTGGAGCCAGGGGTGGGGTATGGCTACACCTTC.

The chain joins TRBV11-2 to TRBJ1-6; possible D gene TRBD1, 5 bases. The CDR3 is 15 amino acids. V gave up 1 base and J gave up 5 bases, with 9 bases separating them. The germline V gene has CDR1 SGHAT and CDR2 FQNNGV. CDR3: CASSLVGRNNSPLHF. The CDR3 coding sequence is TGTGCCAGCAGCTTAGTGGGACGGAATAATTCACCCCTCCACTTT.

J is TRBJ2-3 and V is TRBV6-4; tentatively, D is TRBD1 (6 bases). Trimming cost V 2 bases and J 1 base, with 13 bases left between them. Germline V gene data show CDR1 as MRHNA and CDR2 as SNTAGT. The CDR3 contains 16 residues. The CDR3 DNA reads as TGTGCCAGCAGTGACGGCCAGGGGACCCGCACAGATACGCAGTATTTT. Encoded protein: CASSDGQGTRTDTQYF.

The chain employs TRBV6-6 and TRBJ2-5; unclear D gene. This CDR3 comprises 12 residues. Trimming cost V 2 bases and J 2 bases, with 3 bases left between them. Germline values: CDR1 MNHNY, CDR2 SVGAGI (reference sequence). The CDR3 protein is CASSYIQETQYF. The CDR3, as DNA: TGTGCCAGCAGTTACATACAAGAGACCCAGTACTTC.